Listed below are T cell receptor beta chains from one sample, sequenced in a study of cytomegalovirus exposure and HLA in healthy donors. Sequenced by immunoSEQ multiplex PCR; TCRdb stores in-frame clones only, minus some. The repertoire holds about 120,000 clones, about 76% seen once, with approximately 30% in the top ten. Sequences were obtained from PBMCs. Every receptor here comes from a man aged 60 to 69 in good health and CMV-seropositive. Both conserved end residues are part of each CDR3. The D gene is left open where the match is weak. The size entry is marked missing in some rows and otherwise reads once, few, many or a size class.

d_gene	abundance	v_gene	j_gene	CDR3aa	CDR3nt
TRBD1	.	TRBV5-6	TRBJ1-1	CASSLEGTGEVAEAFF	TGTGCCAGCAGCTTGGAAGGGACAGGGGAAGTGGCTGAAGCTTTCTTT
.	.	TRBV7-9	TRBJ1-3	CASSLLSSGNTIYF	TGTGCCAGCAGCTTACTGAGCTCTGGAAACACCATATATTTT
.	few	TRBV28	TRBJ1-2	CASSSNYGYTF	TGTGCCAGCAGCTCGAACTATGGCTACACCTTC
.	.	TRBV19	TRBJ1-2	CASSIGRGTYGYTF	TGTGCCAGTAGTATTGGCAGGGGAACCTATGGCTACACCTTC
TRBD1	once	TRBV13	TRBJ2-7	CASSLDRGIRGEQYF	TGTGCCAGCAGCCTGGACAGGGGGATAAGAGGCGAGCAGTACTTC
TRBD1	medium-sized	TRBV6-1	TRBJ2-7	CATAQGAEYEQYF	TGTGCCACTGCACAGGGGGCTGAGTACGAGCAGTACTTC
.	few	TRBV5-1	TRBJ2-7	CASSAQGTSYEQYF	TGCGCCAGCAGCGCTCAAGGGACATCTTACGAGCAGTACTTC
TRBD2	.	TRBV7-2	TRBJ2-7	CASSFPAGAGEQYF	TGTGCCAGCAGCTTTCCTGCGGGAGCAGGCGAGCAGTACTTC
.	.	TRBV5-6	TRBJ2-7	CASSLGLAFEQYF	TGTGCCAGCAGCTTGGGTCTAGCGTTTGAGCAGTACTTC
.	few	TRBV11-2	TRBJ2-7	CASSVGSGGITYEQYF	TGTGCCAGCAGCGTGGGGAGTGGAGGGATAACCTACGAGCAGTACTTC
.	once	TRBV5-1	TRBJ2-5	CASSLAGLPEETQYF	TGCGCCAGCAGCTTGGCCGGACTCCCCGAAGAGACCCAGTACTTC
.	.	TRBV28	TRBJ2-4	CASTQENIQYF	TGTGCCAGCACCCAGGAAAACATTCAGTACTTC
.	few	TRBV7-2	TRBJ2-5	CASSPSWLAGETQYF	TGTGCCAGCAGCCCTAGTTGGCTAGCTGGGGAGACCCAGTACTTC
.	.	TRBV6-5	TRBJ1-2	CASSYEASANYGYTF	TGTGCCAGCAGTTACGAGGCCTCAGCTAACTATGGCTACACCTTC
TRBD1	.	TRBV18	TRBJ1-1	CASSPPNDRGQAFF	TGTGCCAGCTCACCACCCAACGACAGGGGGCAAGCTTTCTTT
.	.	TRBV5-1	TRBJ2-4	CASSLQGPTKNIQYF	TGCGCCAGCAGCTTGCAGGGCCCCACCAAAAACATTCAGTACTTC
TRBD2	.	TRBV2	TRBJ2-7	CASTLGAGREQYF	TGTGCCTCCACCCTTGGAGCGGGGCGCGAGCAGTACTTC
TRBD2	few	TRBV28	TRBJ2-7	CASQRGRLAGVVNPYEQYF	TGTGCCAGCCAGAGGGGTAGGCTAGCGGGAGTAGTAAACCCCTACGAGCAGTACTTC
.	.	TRBV11-2	TRBJ2-7	CASSLGGGFYEQYF	TGTGCCAGCAGCTTAGGGGGGGGCTTCTACGAGCAGTACTTC
.	.	TRBV18	TRBJ2-7	CASSSNQGTLSYEQYF	TGTGCCAGCTCATCTAATCAGGGAACCCTTTCCTACGAGCAGTACTTC
.	.	TRBV7-6	TRBJ1-5	CASSLASRVGQPQHF	TGTGCCAGCAGCTTAGCGTCCAGGGTGGGTCAGCCCCAGCATTTT
.	few	TRBV5-1	TRBJ2-6	CASSLTSQASGANVLTF	TGCGCCAGCAGCCTAACCTCACAGGCCTCTGGGGCCAACGTCCTGACTTTC
.	.	TRBV7-3	TRBJ2-7	CASSQGLNGYEQYF	TGTGCCAGCAGCCAGGGACTGAACGGGTACGAGCAGTACTTC
.	.	TRBV6-5	TRBJ2-7	CASSFPTGEQYF	TGTGCCAGCAGTTTCCCGACCGGGGAGCAGTACTTC
TRBD2	few	TRBV28	TRBJ2-1	CASSFSSGTPNEQFF	TGTGCCAGCAGTTTCTCTAGCGGGACCCCCAATGAGCAGTTCTTC
TRBD1	.	TRBV7-9	TRBJ2-5	CASSHSSTGLETQYF	TGTGCCAGCAGCCACAGCTCGACAGGGTTGGAGACCCAGTACTTC
.	.	TRBV11-2	TRBJ2-7	CASSPLRGGYEQYF	TGTGCCAGCAGCCCATTGAGGGGGGGATACGAGCAGTACTTC
TRBD2	.	TRBV7-9	TRBJ2-3	CASSYGLAGVADTQYF	TGTGCCAGCAGCTACGGACTAGCGGGGGTTGCAGATACGCAGTATTTT
TRBD1	.	TRBV19	TRBJ2-7	CASSRETGPLYEQYF	TGTGCCAGTAGTAGAGAGACAGGGCCTCTCTACGAGCAGTACTTC
TRBD2	.	TRBV12-5	TRBJ2-3	CASGLVVTGLASGTDTQYF	TGTGCTAGTGGTTTGGTGGTAACGGGACTAGCGTCGGGCACAGATACGCAGTATTTT
.	.	TRBV10-3	TRBJ1-2	CAISPDRNYGYTF	TGTGCCATCAGTCCCGACAGAAACTATGGCTACACCTTC
TRBD2	.	TRBV11-2	TRBJ2-1	CASSYPSGSAYNEQFF	TGTGCCAGCAGCTACCCTAGCGGGAGCGCATACAATGAGCAGTTCTTC
TRBD1	.	TRBV19	TRBJ1-4	CASSKAVSGTVLTAELFF	TGTGCCAGTAGTAAGGCCGTGTCCGGGACAGTCTTAACGGCGGAACTGTTTTTT
.	.	TRBV6-1	TRBJ1-5	CASSEFGQGNQPQHF	TGTGCCAGCAGTGAATTTGGGCAGGGCAATCAGCCCCAGCATTTT
.	.	TRBV2	TRBJ2-1	CASIGQGNNEQFF	TGTGCCAGCATTGGGCAGGGGAACAATGAGCAGTTCTTC
.	.	TRBV6-1	TRBJ1-5	CASSTYRVSNQPQHF	TGTGCCAGCAGCACTTACAGGGTTAGCAATCAGCCCCAGCATTTT
TRBD2	.	TRBV15	TRBJ2-7	CATSPRGRDREQYF	TGTGCCACCAGCCCGCGGGGGAGGGACCGAGAGCAGTACTTC
.	few	TRBV11-2	TRBJ2-1	CASSSEGGIYNEQFF	TGTGCCAGCAGCTCCGAAGGAGGGATCTACAATGAGCAGTTCTTC
TRBD2	.	TRBV6-5	TRBJ2-5	CASSPRSRGEEYF	TGTGCCAGCAGTCCTCGATCTCGGGGGGAGGAGTACTTC
TRBD1	few	TRBV7-6	TRBJ1-1	CASSLRPSTGDTEAFF	TGTGCCAGCAGCCTAAGACCCTCAACAGGGGACACTGAAGCTTTCTTT
.	.	TRBV2	TRBJ2-5	CASRPLGGGTQYF	TGTGCCAGCAGGCCTCTAGGGGGGGGGACCCAGTACTTC
.	few	TRBV7-2	TRBJ1-6	CASSLTARNSPLHF	TGTGCCAGCAGCTTAACAGCCCGTAATTCACCCCTCCACTTT
TRBD1	.	TRBV5-1	TRBJ2-7	CASTGTGAGEQYF	TGCGCCAGCACTGGGACAGGGGCGGGCGAGCAGTACTTC
.	.	TRBV4-2	TRBJ1-2	CASSQDLTLLGGYTF	TGTGCCAGCAGCCAGGATTTAACCTTACTCGGGGGCTACACCTTC
.	few	TRBV7-3	TRBJ2-1	CASSLKGAVGVDEQFF	TGTGCCAGCAGCTTAAAGGGCGCCGTAGGGGTAGATGAGCAGTTCTTC
.	.	TRBV30	TRBJ1-6	CAWSLRQPNSPLHF	TGTGCCTGGAGTCTTAGACAGCCCAATTCACCCCTCCACTTT
TRBD1	.	TRBV7-6	TRBJ1-2	CASSLGTDPNYGYTF	TGTGCCAGCAGCTTGGGGACAGACCCTAACTATGGCTACACCTTC
.	.	TRBV18	TRBJ2-5	CASSRETAQETQYF	TGTGCCAGCAGTCGCGAGACAGCGCAAGAGACCCAGTACTTC
TRBD2	.	TRBV7-8	TRBJ2-5	CASSSVGSGSWETQYF	TGTGCCAGCAGCTCCGTTGGTAGCGGGAGCTGGGAGACCCAGTACTTC
.	.	TRBV19	TRBJ1-2	CASSIAEGRDYTF	TGTGCCAGTAGTATAGCGGAGGGCAGGGACTACACCTTC
.	.	TRBV5-1	TRBJ1-1	CASTMGPTGPNTEAFF	TGCGCCAGCACCATGGGGCCTACAGGGCCGAACACTGAAGCTTTCTTT
TRBD1	.	TRBV5-8	TRBJ2-7	CASSPQDRGRYEQYF	TGTGCCAGCAGCCCCCAGGACAGGGGGAGATACGAGCAGTACTTC
.	once	TRBV28	TRBJ1-1	CASLQGPAGTEAFF	TGTGCCAGTCTACAGGGACCGGCTGGGACTGAAGCTTTCTTT
TRBD1	.	TRBV18	TRBJ2-2	CASSPLGQGAAGELFF	TGTGCCAGCTCACCACTCGGACAGGGGGCGGCCGGGGAGCTGTTTTTT